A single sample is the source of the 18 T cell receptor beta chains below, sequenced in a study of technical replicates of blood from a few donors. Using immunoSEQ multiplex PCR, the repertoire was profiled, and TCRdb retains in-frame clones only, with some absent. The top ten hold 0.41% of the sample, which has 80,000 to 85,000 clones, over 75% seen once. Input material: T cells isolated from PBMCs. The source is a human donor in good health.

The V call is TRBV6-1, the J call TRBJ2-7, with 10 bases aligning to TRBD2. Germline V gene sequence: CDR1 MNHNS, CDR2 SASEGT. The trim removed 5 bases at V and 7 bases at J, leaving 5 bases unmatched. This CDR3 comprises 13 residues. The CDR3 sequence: CASSLAGADEQYF. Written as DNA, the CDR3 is TGTGCCAGCAGTCTAGCGGGAGCTGATGAGCAGTACTTC.

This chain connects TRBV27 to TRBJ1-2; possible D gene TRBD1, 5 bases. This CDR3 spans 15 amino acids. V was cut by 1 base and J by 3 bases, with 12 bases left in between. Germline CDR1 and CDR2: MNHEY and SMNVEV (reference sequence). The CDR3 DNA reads TGTGCCAGCAGTTTATTCCCAGGGACTGACTATGGCTACACCTTC. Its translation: CASSLFPGTDYGYTF.

The CDR3: CAISEDRGRGYTF. The DNA of the CDR3 is TGTGCCATCAGTGAGGACAGGGGGCGAGGCTACACCTTC. The rearrangement links TRBV10-3 to TRBJ1-2; 10 positions agree with TRBD1. Germline values: CDR1 ENHRY, CDR2 SYGVKD. This CDR3 has 13 residues. With 2 bases clipped from V and 8 bases from J, the junction kept 2 bases outside the gene matches.

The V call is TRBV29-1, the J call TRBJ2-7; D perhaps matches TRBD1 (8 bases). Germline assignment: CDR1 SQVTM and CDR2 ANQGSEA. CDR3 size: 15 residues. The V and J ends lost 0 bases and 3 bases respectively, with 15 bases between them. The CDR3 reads CSVEEPTGGVYEQYF. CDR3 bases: TGCAGCGTTGAAGAGCCCACAGGGGGGGTCTACGAGCAGTACTTC.

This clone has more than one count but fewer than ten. The CDR3 DNA reads TGTGCCAGCAGCTCAGTGGGTTGGGGCGCTAATAGCAATCAGCCCCAGCATTTT. Translation: CASSSVGWGANSNQPQHF. This sequence joins TRBV7-8 and TRBJ1-5, with D perhaps matching TRBD1 (5 bases). The ends were cut back, 4 bases at V and 0 bases at J, with 19 bases in the middle. This CDR3 has 18 residues. Germline V CDR1 and CDR2: SGHVS, FQNEAQ.

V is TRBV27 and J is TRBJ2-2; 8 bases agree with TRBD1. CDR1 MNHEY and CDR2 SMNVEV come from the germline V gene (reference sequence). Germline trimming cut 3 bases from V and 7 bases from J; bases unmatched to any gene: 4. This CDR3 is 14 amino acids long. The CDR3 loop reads CASSLNRGNGELFF. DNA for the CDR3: TGTGCCAGCAGTTTGAACAGGGGGAACGGGGAGCTGTTTTTT.

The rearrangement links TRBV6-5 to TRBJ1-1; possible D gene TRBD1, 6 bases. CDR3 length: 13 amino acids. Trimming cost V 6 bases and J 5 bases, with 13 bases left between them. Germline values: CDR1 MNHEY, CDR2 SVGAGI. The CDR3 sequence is CASSPNRETEAFF. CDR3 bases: TGTGCCAGCAGCCCCAACAGGGAAACTGAAGCTTTCTTT.

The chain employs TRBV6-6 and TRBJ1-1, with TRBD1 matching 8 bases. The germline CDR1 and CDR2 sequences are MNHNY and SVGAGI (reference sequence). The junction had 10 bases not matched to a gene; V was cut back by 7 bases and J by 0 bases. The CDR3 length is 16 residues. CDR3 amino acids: CASTEPGQVVNTEAFF. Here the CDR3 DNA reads TGTGCCAGCACCGAACCGGGACAGGTGGTGAACACTGAAGCTTTCTTT.

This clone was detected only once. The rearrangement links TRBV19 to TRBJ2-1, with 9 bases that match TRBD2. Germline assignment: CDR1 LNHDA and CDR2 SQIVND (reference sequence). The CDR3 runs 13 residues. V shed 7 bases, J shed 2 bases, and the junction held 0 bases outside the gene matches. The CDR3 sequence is CASTSGAYNEQFF. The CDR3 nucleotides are TGTGCCAGTACTAGCGGGGCCTACAATGAGCAGTTCTTC.

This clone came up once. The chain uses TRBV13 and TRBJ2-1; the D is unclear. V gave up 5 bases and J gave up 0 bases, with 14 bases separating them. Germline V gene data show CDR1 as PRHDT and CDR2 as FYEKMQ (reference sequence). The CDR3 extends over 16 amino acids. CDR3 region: CASSPIQPSSYNEQFF. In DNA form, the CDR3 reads TGTGCCAGCAGCCCAATCCAACCGAGCTCCTACAATGAGCAGTTCTTC.

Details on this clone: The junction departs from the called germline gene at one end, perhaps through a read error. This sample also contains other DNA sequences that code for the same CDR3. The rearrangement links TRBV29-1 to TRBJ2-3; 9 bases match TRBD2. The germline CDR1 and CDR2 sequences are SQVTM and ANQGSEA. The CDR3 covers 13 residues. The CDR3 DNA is TGCAGCGTTCCGGGACTAGCTACAGATACACAGTATTTT. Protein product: CSVPGLATDTQYF.

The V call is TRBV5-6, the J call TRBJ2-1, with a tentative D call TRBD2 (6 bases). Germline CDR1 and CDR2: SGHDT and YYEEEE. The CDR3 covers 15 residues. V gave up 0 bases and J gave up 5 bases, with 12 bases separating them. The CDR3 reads CASSLAGGTDNEQFF. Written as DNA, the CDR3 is TGTGCCAGCAGCTTGGCCGGCGGGACCGACAATGAGCAGTTCTTC.

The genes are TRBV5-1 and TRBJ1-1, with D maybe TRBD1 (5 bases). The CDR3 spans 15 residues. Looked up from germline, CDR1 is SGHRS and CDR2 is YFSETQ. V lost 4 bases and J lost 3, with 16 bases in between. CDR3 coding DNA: TGCGCCAGCAGCCTCAGGGATCTAGGAGACACTGAAGCTTTCTTT. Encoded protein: CASSLRDLGDTEAFF.

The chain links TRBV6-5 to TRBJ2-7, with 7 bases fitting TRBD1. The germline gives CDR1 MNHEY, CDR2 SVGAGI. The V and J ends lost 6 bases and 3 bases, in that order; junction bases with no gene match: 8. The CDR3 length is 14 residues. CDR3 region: CASSKTGTYYEQYF. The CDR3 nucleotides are TGTGCCAGCAGCAAGACAGGGACCTACTACGAGCAGTACTTC.

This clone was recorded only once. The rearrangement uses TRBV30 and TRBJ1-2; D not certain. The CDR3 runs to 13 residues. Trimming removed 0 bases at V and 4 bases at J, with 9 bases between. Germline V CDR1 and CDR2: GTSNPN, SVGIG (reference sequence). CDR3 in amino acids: CAWSVLSGYGYTF. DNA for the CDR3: TGTGCCTGGAGTGTACTCTCAGGCTATGGCTACACCTTC.

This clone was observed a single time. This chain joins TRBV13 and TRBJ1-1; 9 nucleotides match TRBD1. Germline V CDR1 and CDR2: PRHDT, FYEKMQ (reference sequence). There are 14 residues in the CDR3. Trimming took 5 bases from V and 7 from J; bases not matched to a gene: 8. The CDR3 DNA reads TGTGCCAGCAGCCCGGGGACAGGGCTTGGTGAAGCTTTCTTT. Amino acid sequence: CASSPGTGLGEAFF.

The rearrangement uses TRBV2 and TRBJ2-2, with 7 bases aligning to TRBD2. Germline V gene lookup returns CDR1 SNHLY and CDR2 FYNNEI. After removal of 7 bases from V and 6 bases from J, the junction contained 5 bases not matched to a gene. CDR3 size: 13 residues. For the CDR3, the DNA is TGTGCCAGCATGCGGGAGCTGGCCGGGGAGCTGTTTTTT. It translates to CASMRELAGELFF.

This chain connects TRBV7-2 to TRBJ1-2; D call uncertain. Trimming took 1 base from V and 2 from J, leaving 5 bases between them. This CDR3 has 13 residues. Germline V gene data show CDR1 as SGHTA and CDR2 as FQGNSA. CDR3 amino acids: CASSLDINYGYTF. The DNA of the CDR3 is TGTGCCAGCAGCTTAGACATAAACTATGGCTACACCTTC.